The 15 T cell receptor beta chains below were found in one sample sequenced in a study of T cell clonality in common variable immunodeficiency. Whole-study results and caveats: Common variable immunodeficiency TCR beta sequences reportedly had fewer deletions and N-nucleotide insertions.

The antigens of these receptors remain unknown. TCRdb's copy holds only in-frame clones and misses some; the assay was immunoSEQ multiplex PCR. This table holds around 17,000 clones with no singletons; the top ten claim around 15%. The sequenced material came from peripheral blood mononuclear cells. These receptors all come from a human donor with common variable immunodeficiency.

This clone has only a few counts. Coverage ceases 3 residues before the CDR3 finishes, and the germline J gene fills in the end. J is TRBJ2-5 and V is TRBV19; 7 positions agree with TRBD1. Germline lookup yields CDR1 LNHDA and CDR2 SQIVND (reference sequence). Unmatched junction bases numbered 17, after V lost 3 bases and J lost 4 bases. This CDR3 contains 18 residues. The CDR3 loop is CASSIEWAGQGVRETQYF. CDR3 DNA (partial): TGTGCCAGTAGTATCGAGTGGGCCGGCCAGGGGGTAAGAGAGACC.

By its share, this clone is medium-sized. The CDR3 is CASRAAGGPGETQYF. The CDR3 bases that were read are TGTGCCAGCAGGGCAGCGGGAGGGCCGGGGGAGACC. The chain combines TRBV5-4 with TRBJ2-5; TRBD2 agrees at 10 bases. Coverage ceases 3 residues before the CDR3 finishes, and the germline J gene fills in the end. Germline trimming cut 5 bases from V and 5 bases from J; bases unmatched to any gene: 9. CDR3 size: 15 residues. Germline loops: CDR1 SGHNT, CDR2 YYREEE (reference sequence).

Remarks on this clone: Sequencing ends 3 residues short of the CDR3 end; the germline J gene provides the rest. The rearrangement uses TRBV20-1 and TRBJ2-5; 8 bases are a match to TRBD2. V lost 3 bases and J lost 4; bases outside the gene matches: 13. The CDR3 consists of 16 residues. Germline CDR1 DFQATT, CDR2 SNEGSKA (reference sequence). The sequenced part of the CDR3 DNA is TGCAGTGCTAGCTTCCCGGCCGCGGGGGGACGAGAGACC. Amino acids: CSASFPAAGGRET. The whole CDR3 protein reads CSASFPAAGGRETQYF.

This clone was picked up many times. The read finishes 3 residues shy of the CDR3 end, and the germline J gene is used to complete it. This chain connects TRBV6-4 to TRBJ1-2; D is unclear. Between the trimmed V and J ends, which lost 6 bases and 7 bases, there was a span of 18 bases. Germline V CDR1 and CDR2: MRHNA, SNTAGT. The CDR3 contains 14 residues. The DNA read from the CDR3 is TGTGCCAGCAGGTACAGTGTAGTTCCCCCTGGC. The encoded protein is CASRYSVVPPG. The whole CDR3 sequence reads CASRYSVVPPGYTF.

Of note for this clone: The CDR3 extends 3 residues past the end of the read, so its final part is completed from the germline J gene. This chain connects TRBV19 to TRBJ2-3; D is uncertain. The germline CDR1 and CDR2 sequences are LNHDA and SQIVND (reference sequence). This CDR3 spans 13 amino acids. V gave up 2 bases and J gave up 5 bases, with 8 bases separating them. This CDR3 is CASSITELDTQYF. Partial CDR3 DNA: TGTGCCAGTAGTATAACAGAACTAGATACG.

This clone was detected a few times. The CDR3 end lies 3 residues beyond the end of the read and is filled in from the germline J gene. J is TRBJ2-1 and V is TRBV20-1; 7 positions match TRBD1. V dropped 5 bases and J dropped 1; count of bases not matched to a gene: 5. The CDR3 has 14 amino acids. CDR1 and CDR2 from the germline V gene are DFQATT and SNEGSKA (reference sequence). CDR3 sequence reads: CSALGQASYNEQFF. CDR3 DNA, as far as it was read: TGCAGTGCTCTCGGACAGGCGTCCTACAATGAG.

A note on this clone: The read ends 3 residues shy of where the CDR3 ends; the end is completed using the germline J gene. J is TRBJ1-2 and V is TRBV19; weak D call: TRBD1 (6 bases). V lost 3 bases, J lost 4 bases, and 12 bases lay in between. CDR1 and CDR2 from the germline V gene are LNHDA and SQIVND (reference sequence). The CDR3 extends over 14 amino acids. The CDR3 DNA, read in part, is TGTGCCAGTAGTATGACCGGGACATTCTATGGC. Protein: CASSMTGTFYG. The full CDR3 protein is CASSMTGTFYGYTF.

This clone was recorded at least ten times. The read ends 3 residues shy of where the CDR3 ends; the end is completed using the germline J gene. The chain couples TRBV29-1 to TRBJ1-1; TRBD1 aligns across 8 bases. The CDR3 runs 18 residues. Trimming cost V 4 bases and J 5 bases; bases outside gene matches: 21. Germline values: CDR1 SQVTM, CDR2 ANQGSEA. The CDR3 here is CSVGNSGGQGVRRTEAFF. The covered CDR3 bases are TGCAGCGTTGGAAACTCCGGCGGACAGGGTGTTCGAAGGACTGAA.

In its sample, this clone was seen a few times. This likely came from a read error, as a far larger clone is one base away. The CDR3 goes on 3 residues after the read ends, and that part is filled in from the germline J gene. The chain carries TRBV7-2 and TRBJ2-7; maybe TRBD2 (6 bases). The CDR3 has 13 amino acids. Per the germline V gene, CDR1 is SGHTA and CDR2 is FQGNSA. Trimming pared 5 bases from V and 3 bases from J, leaving 11 bases between. The CDR3 DNA, read in part, is TGTGCCAGCAGCCGGGACTCCTACTACGAG. Protein: CASSRDSYYE. The whole CDR3 protein is CASSRDSYYEQYF.

This clone was counted at least ten times. The observed sequence ends 3 residues before the CDR3 terminus, with the missing tail filled in from the germline J gene. The chain links TRBV20-1 to TRBJ2-5, with D tentatively TRBD1 (7 bases). Trimming stripped 6 bases from V and 7 bases from J, with 21 bases between. CDR1 is DFQATT, CDR2 SNEGSKA, per germline (reference sequence). This CDR3 comprises 14 residues. The CDR3 here is CSAGLRQGGGTQYF. The CDR3 DNA, read in part, is TGCAGTGCCGGGCTACGGCAGGGGGGAGGGACC.

At least ten counts were recorded for this clone. The read falls 3 residues short of the CDR3 end, and the missing part is taken from the germline J gene. This rearrangement joins TRBV7-2 to TRBJ1-6; 9 nucleotides match TRBD1. Germline CDR1 SGHTA, CDR2 FQGNSA. The CDR3 is 14 residues long. J was trimmed by 7 bases and V by 5 bases; bases with no gene match: 3. CDR3 sequence: CASSPDRGNSPLHF. The DNA read from the CDR3 is TGTGCCAGCAGCCCGGACAGGGGAAATTCACCC.

This clone was counted between two and nine times. The missing CDR3 end, 3 residues past where the read stops, is filled in from the germline J gene. J is TRBJ1-1 and V is TRBV6-1; D unclear. V was pared by 4 bases and J by 0 bases, with 9 bases between. This CDR3 is 14 amino acids long. CDR1 and CDR2 from the germline V gene are MNHNS and SASEGT. CDR3 DNA, as far as it was read: TGTGCCAGCAGTGCGGGGAGGATGAACACTGAA. It encodes CASSAGRMNTE. The whole CDR3 is CASSAGRMNTEAFF.

This clone was picked up a small number of times. Read coverage stops 3 residues before the CDR3 terminus; the germline J gene supplies the remainder. The rearrangement joins TRBV19 to TRBJ1-5; weak D call: TRBD1 (6 bases). V was shortened by 2 bases and J by 3 bases, with 8 bases between the two germline ends. Looked up from germline, CDR1 is LNHDA and CDR2 is SQIVND (reference sequence). This CDR3 spans 14 amino acids. CDR3 in amino acids: CASSITGINQPQHF. The sequenced CDR3 bases are TGTGCCAGTAGTATAACAGGGATCAATCAGCCC.

The CDR3 loop reads CASSLAPGETYEQYF. Incomplete CDR3 DNA: TGTGCCAGCAGCTTAGCGCCAGGGGAAACCTACGAG. This sequence joins TRBV7-2 and TRBJ2-7; a weak D match, TRBD1 (6 bases). The DNA ends 3 residues before the CDR3 does, and the rest of the CDR3 is filled in from the germline J gene. Trimming left V 0 bases short and J 2 bases short, with 11 bases between. Germline CDR1 SGHTA, CDR2 FQGNSA. CDR3 length: 15 amino acids.

There are many counts of this clone. The CDR3 end lies 3 residues beyond the end of the read and is filled in from the germline J gene. The chain recombines TRBV18 with TRBJ1-1, with unresolved D. V lost 2 bases and J 1 base, leaving 8 bases between the germline ends. CDR1 and CDR2 from the germline V gene are KGHSH and LQKENI. The CDR3 contains 14 residues. The covered CDR3 bases are TGTGCCAGCTCACCAAATGTCAGGAACACTGAA. This translates into CASSPNVRNTE. The CDR3 as a whole reads CASSPNVRNTEAFF.